Listed below are T cell receptor beta chains from one sample, sequenced in a study of blood T cell repertoires in COVID-19. The protocol was immunoSEQ multiplex PCR, while the TCRdb copy is restricted to in-frame clones and leaves out a portion. The data contain 100,000 to 150,000 clones, 70% to 80% of them singletons. Sequencing used peripheral blood. These receptors all stem from a middle-aged man with active or convalescent COVID-19. The CDR3 runs from the conserved cysteine through the conserved F or W. Each record gives: D gene, V gene, J gene, clone size, CDR3 protein, CDR3 DNA. The D gene is left open where the match is weak. Rows give clone size only sometimes, using once, few, many, or a class for an expanded clone.

.,TRBV5-1,TRBJ2-3,.,CASSLGDSTDTQYF,TGCGCCAGCAGCTTAGGAGATAGCACAGATACGCAGTATTTT
.,TRBV5-6,TRBJ2-3,.,CASSLVLRGLGTDTQYF,TGTGCCAGCAGCTTGGTCCTCAGGGGTTTGGGCACAGATACGCAGTATTTT
TRBD1,TRBV9,TRBJ1-3,few,CASSARGDARSGNTIYF,TGTGCCAGCAGCGCCAGGGGGGACGCTCGCTCTGGAAACACCATATATTTT
TRBD2,TRBV15,TRBJ2-3,.,CATKGTAGDTDTQYF,TGTGCCACCAAGGGAACAGCGGGAGATACAGATACGCAGTATTTT
TRBD1,TRBV12-5,TRBJ1-2,.,CASGFNQGQGFRGYTF,TGTGCTAGTGGTTTCAACCAGGGACAGGGGTTCCGTGGCTACACCTTC
.,TRBV9,TRBJ2-5,.,CASSVTGYF,TGTGCCAGCAGCGTAACTGGGTACTTC
.,TRBV7-3,TRBJ2-1,once,CASSLSGGPNEQFF,TGTGCCAGCAGCTTAAGCGGAGGGCCTAATGAGCAGTTCTTC
TRBD1,TRBV19,TRBJ1-6,.,CATRDRVGNSPLHF,TGTGCCACGAGGGACAGGGTCGGTAATTCACCCCTCCACTTT
TRBD1,TRBV28,TRBJ2-7,.,CASIAGQVLREQYF,TGTGCCAGCATTGCGGGACAGGTGTTGAGGGAGCAGTACTTC
.,TRBV30,TRBJ2-1,few,CAWDGGHNEQFF,TGTGCCTGGGACGGGGGGCACAATGAGCAGTTCTTC
.,TRBV7-2,TRBJ1-1,.,CASTSKGDRIVRAFF,TGTGCCAGCACCTCCAAAGGGGATCGGATCGTTCGGGCTTTCTTT
TRBD1,TRBV29-1,TRBJ2-7,.,CSVVRDRGSYEQYF,TGCAGCGTTGTTCGTGACAGGGGTTCCTACGAGCAGTACTTC
.,TRBV28,TRBJ2-1,.,CASSLLEGEQFF,TGTGCCAGCAGTTTACTAGAGGGTGAGCAGTTCTTC
.,TRBV19,TRBJ1-2,.,CASSIGRIYTF,TGTGCCAGTAGTATAGGTAGAATCTACACCTTC
TRBD1,TRBV7-2,TRBJ2-2,.,CASSLAGQGAGLFF,TGTGCCAGCAGCTTAGCGGGACAGGGGGCTGGGCTGTTTTTT
TRBD1,TRBV5-4,TRBJ1-6,.,CASSLAWDRGSDSPLHF,TGTGCCAGCAGCTTGGCCTGGGACAGGGGAAGCGATTCACCCCTCCACTTT
TRBD1,TRBV19,TRBJ2-3,.,CATRQGSTDTQYF,TGTGCCACCAGACAGGGGAGCACAGATACGCAGTATTTT
.,TRBV15,TRBJ1-2,.,CATRKRGGAANYGYTF,TGTGCCACCAGGAAGCGAGGGGGGGCGGCTAACTATGGCTACACCTTC
.,TRBV19,TRBJ1-6,.,CATKETGDNSPLHF,TGTGCCACCAAAGAGACAGGAGATAATTCACCCCTCCACTTT
.,TRBV28,TRBJ1-2,few,CASRANGGYTF,TGTGCCAGTAGAGCCAATGGTGGCTACACCTTC
.,TRBV4-3,TRBJ2-3,.,CASSQELRLDTQYF,TGCGCCAGCAGCCAAGAACTAAGGCTCGATACGCAGTATTTT
.,TRBV7-9,TRBJ1-4,few,CASSLGRGANEKLFF,TGTGCCAGCAGCTTGGGCAGGGGAGCTAATGAAAAACTGTTTTTT
TRBD1,TRBV19,TRBJ2-3,.,CASSSSRGQGDTQYF,TGTGCCAGTAGTTCCTCCAGGGGGCAAGGGGATACGCAGTATTTT
.,TRBV28,TRBJ1-2,medium-sized,CASSFRDGYTF,TGTGCCAGCAGTTTCCGCGATGGCTACACCTTC
.,TRBV24-1,TRBJ1-5,few,CATSDGASVKPQHF,TGTGCCACCAGTGATGGGGCCTCCGTTAAGCCCCAGCATTTT
TRBD1,TRBV7-8,TRBJ2-7,.,CASSYRTGIYEQYF,TGTGCCAGCAGCTACAGGACAGGGATCTACGAGCAGTACTTC
TRBD1,TRBV19,TRBJ1-2,.,CASSKQGNYGYTF,TGTGCCAGTAGTAAACAGGGGAACTATGGCTACACCTTC
.,TRBV14,TRBJ1-6,.,CASSQEAGNPLGSPLHF,TGTGCCAGCAGCCAAGAGGCAGGAAACCCACTGGGTTCACCCCTCCACTTT
.,TRBV5-1,TRBJ2-1,.,CASSLGRESYNEQFF,TGCGCCAGCAGCTTGGGACGGGAGTCCTACAATGAGCAGTTCTTC
.,TRBV6-5,TRBJ1-5,.,CASRGNQGQPQHF,TGTGCCAGCCGGGGGAATCAGGGACAGCCCCAGCATTTT
.,TRBV12-3/TRBV12-4,TRBJ2-7,few,CASSRSSYEQYF,TGTGCCAGCAGTCGGAGTTCCTACGAGCAGTACTTC
.,TRBV4-3,TRBJ1-2,.,CASSQELGARGYTF,TGCGCCAGCAGCCAAGAACTGGGGGCGCGTGGCTACACCTTC
.,TRBV20-1,TRBJ1-1,.,CSARVPTEAFF,TGCAGTGCGAGGGTTCCCACTGAAGCTTTCTTT
TRBD2,TRBV10-3,TRBJ2-1,.,CAISEEAGARNEQFF,TGTGCCATCAGTGAGGAAGCGGGAGCTAGAAATGAGCAGTTCTTC
.,TRBV7-2,TRBJ1-3,.,CASSLPGNTIYF,TGTGCCAGCAGCCTCCCTGGAAACACCATATATTTT
.,TRBV6-5,TRBJ1-2,.,CASNGGTPYGYTF,TGTGCCAGCAATGGCGGAACACCTTATGGCTACACCTTC
.,TRBV6-2/TRBV6-3,TRBJ1-5,.,CASSYESRPQHF,TGTGCCAGCAGTTACGAGAGTCGGCCCCAGCATTTT
TRBD1,TRBV28,TRBJ1-1,.,CASSPGQGGTEAFF,TGTGCCAGCAGTCCGGGACAGGGAGGCACTGAAGCTTTCTTT
.,TRBV4-3,TRBJ1-5,.,CASSQFDRDNQPQHF,TGCGCCAGCAGCCAATTTGACAGAGACAATCAGCCCCAGCATTTT
TRBD1,TRBV6-5,TRBJ2-3,.,CASRRTGVSTDTQYF,TGTGCCAGCAGGAGGACAGGGGTTAGCACAGATACGCAGTATTTT
.,TRBV5-1,TRBJ2-1,.,CASSPGLPSSYNEQFF,TGCGCCAGCAGCCCGGGACTTCCTAGCTCCTACAATGAGCAGTTCTTC
.,TRBV7-9,TRBJ2-2,.,CASSPRPAGGELFF,TGTGCCAGCAGCCCCCGTCCCGCGGGCGGGGAGCTGTTTTTT
.,TRBV7-9,TRBJ1-2,.,CASSLVSYRDGYTF,TGTGCCAGCAGCTTAGTTTCATACAGGGATGGCTACACCTTC
.,TRBV3-1/TRBV3-2,TRBJ2-3,.,CASSQPSTGRVYF,TGTGCCAGCAGCCAACCTTCGACAGGCCGGGTATATTTT
TRBD2,TRBV30,TRBJ2-2,.,CAGASGSKTGELFF,TGTGCCGGAGCTAGCGGGAGCAAGACCGGGGAGCTGTTTTTT